Listed below are T cell receptor beta chains from one sample, sequenced in a study of blood T cell repertoires in COVID-19. TCRdb keeps only in-frame clones here, not all; method: immunoSEQ multiplex PCR. The sample holds about 97,000 clones; approximately 87% are singletons and the top ten take roughly 11%. The sequencing input was peripheral blood. These receptors were collected from a woman aged 30 to 39 with acute or convalescent COVID-19. The CDR3 runs from the conserved cysteine through the conserved F or W.

V gene,J gene,CDR3 protein
TRBV28,TRBJ2-3,CASSWRTGKTDTQYF
TRBV7-9,TRBJ2-7,CASSGTGGYEQYF
TRBV7-3,TRBJ2-2,CASSLTRTLGTGELFF
TRBV7-8,TRBJ1-1,CASSLNRGGGREAFF
TRBV2,TRBJ1-5,CASSAIGQVNQPQHF
TRBV6-5,TRBJ2-2,CASSRGDSTGELFF
TRBV3-1/TRBV3-2,TRBJ2-2,CASSLWTSGGPTGELFF
TRBV5-1,TRBJ2-1,CASSHMEGSEQFF
TRBV18,TRBJ1-1,CASSPERGTEAFF
TRBV5-1,TRBJ2-1,CASTESSYNEQFF
TRBV11-2,TRBJ2-7,CASSLDPGGGHEQYF
TRBV9,TRBJ2-3,CASSAFSGGEGFADTQYF
TRBV2,TRBJ1-2,CASSEAGTGYGYTF
TRBV30,TRBJ1-2,CAWRYGTVNYGYTF
TRBV7-9,TRBJ1-2,CASRSWSGLDYGYTF
TRBV7-9,TRBJ1-1,CATVNGSRAEAFF
TRBV24-1,TRBJ2-7,CATSDQDRVEQYF
TRBV5-1,TRBJ1-3,CASSIGTGEGNTIYF
TRBV6-5,TRBJ1-4,CASSYVRGREKLFF
TRBV27,TRBJ1-5,CASSQGTGLYSNQPQHF
TRBV20-1,TRBJ1-3,CSARDRNTIYF
TRBV2,TRBJ2-7,CASRGTSGASYEQYF
TRBV28,TRBJ1-1,CASSLMSTTNTEAFF
TRBV28,TRBJ1-1,CASSLSPPTGAEAFF
TRBV3-1/TRBV3-2,TRBJ2-7,CASSQQGTHEQYF
TRBV6-6,TRBJ2-7,CASRRKKDSFIEQYF
TRBV5-1,TRBJ1-1,CASSLIRDRVSMNTEAFF
TRBV28,TRBJ1-2,CASSLWGRGHGYTF
TRBV9,TRBJ1-3,CASSRGGTSGNTIYF
TRBV6-5,TRBJ2-3,CASSQSPDTQYF
TRBV3-1/TRBV3-2,TRBJ2-3,CASSHQRGERGPSTDTQYF
TRBV7-9,TRBJ2-1,CASSSGGDEQFF
TRBV21-1,TRBJ2-7,CASSNIGGGDSYEQYF
TRBV27,TRBJ1-1,CASSQGGTEAFF
TRBV27,TRBJ1-1,CASSRRGPYEAFF
TRBV7-3,TRBJ2-2,CASSLTRNTGELFF
TRBV5-1,TRBJ1-1,CASSLATGTEAFF
TRBV7-6,TRBJ2-2,CASSLQRSYNTGELFF
TRBV19,TRBJ2-7,CASRMAAGGFYEQYF
TRBV10-3,TRBJ1-2,CAARQGEGNYGYTF
TRBV12-3/TRBV12-4,TRBJ2-2,CASSRAGPGELFF
TRBV2,TRBJ1-6,CASSVAGALYNSPLHF
TRBV27,TRBJ2-5,CASSLTPRTTQETQYF
TRBV19,TRBJ2-1,CASSIDPISNLVASPYNEQFF
TRBV2,TRBJ1-6,CASSVSGQSPLHF
TRBV5-1,TRBJ2-7,CASSLGGSEQYF
TRBV28,TRBJ1-6,CASSLGSTSGSPLHF
TRBV12-3/TRBV12-4,TRBJ1-5,CASSLSRAQPQHF
TRBV19,TRBJ1-1,CASSMGLGNTEAFF
TRBV5-6,TRBJ2-1,CASSPGQGGYNEQFF
TRBV10-3,TRBJ1-5,CAIRQDANQPQHF
TRBV12-3/TRBV12-4,TRBJ2-1,CASSSSGSKQFF
TRBV28,TRBJ1-4,CASRTGTENEKLFF